This T cell receptor beta chain derives from a study of glioma-infiltrating T cells. Study results and limitations: CDR3 overlap between tissue and blood was very small.

Turning to this clonotype: Its antigen is currently unknown.

V lost 9 bases and J 1 base, leaving 16 bases between the germline ends. The CDR3 sequence is 15 residues long. Germline V CDR1 and CDR2: MNHEY, SVGEGT. Using RNA template, CDR3s of TCR alpha and beta were amplified with iRepertoire arm-PCR. MiXCR, applied by TCRdb to the multiplex PCR reads, yields one record per CDR3 protein. The table lists about 140,000 distinct CDR3 sequences, 35% to 50% of them singletons. The sequenced material came from glioma tissue, nonneoplastic brain tissue, or PBMCs (not recorded which). The J gene is TRBJ1-5, the V gene TRBV6-2 or TRBV6-3, with D possibly TRBD1 on 6 matching bases. The sequence came from a human donor with low-grade glioma or glioblastoma, undergoing nonglioma brain surgery, or in good health (not recorded which). The CDR3: CASSGTLISNQPQHF. In nucleotides, the CDR3 is TGTGCCAGTTCCGGGACATTAATAAGCAATCAGCCCCAGCATTTT.